Listed here are 30 T cell receptor beta chains from one sample, sequenced in a study of blood T cell repertoires in COVID-19. Produced via immunoSEQ multiplex PCR; TCRdb's table is partial and in-frame only. The repertoire has 100,000 to 150,000 clones, more than 70% of them found once; the top ten carry 10%. Sequencing was performed on peripheral blood. These TCRs come from a man aged 50-59 years with acute or convalescent COVID-19.

This clone was seen a handful of times. The chain recombines TRBV5-1 with TRBJ2-1; the D gene is possibly TRBD1 (5 bases). The germline V and J ends were trimmed by 4 bases and 5 bases, with 16 bases remaining between them. The V gene's germline CDR1 is SGHRS and CDR2 YFSETQ. This CDR3 is built from 15 residues. CDR3 region: CASSIGIGADNEQFF. CDR3 coding DNA: TGCGCCAGCAGCATTGGTATAGGGGCGGACAATGAGCAGTTCTTC.

This clone was found a few times. The CDR3 bases are TGTGCCAGTAGTTCCCGACAGGGTTCTAACTATGGCTACACCTTC. Translating it yields CASSSRQGSNYGYTF. The chain carries TRBV19 and TRBJ1-2, with 7 bases identical to TRBD1. Trimming removed 5 bases from V and 0 bases from J; junction bases left unmatched: 6. The CDR3 sequence is 15 residues long. CDR1 and CDR2 from the germline V gene are LNHDA and SQIVND (reference sequence).

The chain links TRBV10-2 to TRBJ1-1, with D possibly being TRBD1 (5 bases). Looked up from germline, CDR1 is WSHSY and CDR2 is SAAADI. V was clipped by 4 bases and J by 5 bases, with 17 bases between them. The CDR3 extends over 15 amino acids. CDR3 amino acids: CASSAKDTAGTEAFF. The CDR3, as DNA: TGCGCCAGCAGTGCTAAGGACACGGCGGGGACTGAAGCTTTCTTT.

V is TRBV5-6 and J is TRBJ1-1, with D tentatively TRBD1 (5 bases). With 6 bases removed from V and 0 bases from J, the gap between germline ends came to 18 bases. This CDR3 spans 16 amino acids. The germline V gene has CDR1 SGHDT and CDR2 YYEEEE. The chain's CDR3 is CASTHSVGLMNTEAFF. The CDR3 DNA reads as TGTGCCAGCACCCACTCTGTGGGACTGATGAACACTGAAGCTTTCTTT. The entire variable domain, with the rest obtained from reference TRBV5-6 and TRBJ1-1, is as follows: DAGVTQSPTHLIKTRGQQVTLRCSPKSGHDTVSWYQQALGQGPQFIFQYYEEEERQRGNFPDRFSGHQFPNYSSELNVNALLLGDSALYLCASTHSVGLMNTEAFFGQGTRLTVV.

The gene calls are TRBV6-6 and TRBJ1-5, with 7 bases aligning to TRBD1. This CDR3 is built from 14 residues. V lost 6 bases, J lost 5 bases, and 7 bases stayed unmatched. Germline V gene lookup returns CDR1 MNHNY and CDR2 SVGAGI (reference sequence). The CDR3 sequence: CASRRDSNDQPQHF. Written as DNA, the CDR3 is TGTGCCAGCAGGAGGGACAGTAACGATCAGCCCCAGCATTTT.

This clone has only a few counts. Here the CDR3 reads CASKFDRGAYNEQFF. The DNA of the CDR3 is TGTGCCAGCAAATTTGACAGGGGCGCCTACAATGAGCAGTTCTTC. The V call is TRBV2, the J call TRBJ2-1; 8 bases fit TRBD1. The CDR3 length is 15 residues. Looked up from germline, CDR1 is SNHLY and CDR2 is FYNNEI. Trimming took 7 bases from V and 2 from J; bases not matched to a gene: 7.

This chain joins TRBV5-1 and TRBJ1-1, with 9 bases that match TRBD1. CDR3 length: 14 amino acids. V was clipped by 3 bases and J by 6 bases; unmatched bases: 6. Germline CDR1 SGHRS, CDR2 YFSETQ. The CDR3, as DNA: TGCGCCAGCAGCTCAAATACAGGGGGCTCTGAAGCTTTCTTT. This gives the protein CASSSNTGGSEAFF.

The V call is TRBV7-2, the J call TRBJ2-7; the D gene is possibly TRBD1 (6 bases). The CDR3 extends over 14 amino acids. CDR1 and CDR2 (germline): SGHTA, FQGNSA. With 3 bases removed from V and 3 bases from J, the gap between germline ends came to 12 bases. The CDR3: CASSFTGKGYEQYF. The CDR3, as DNA: TGTGCCAGCAGCTTTACAGGGAAGGGCTACGAGCAGTACTTC.

The chain carries TRBV28 and TRBJ2-5; 7 nucleotides align to TRBD1. The V gene's germline CDR1 is MDHEN and CDR2 SYDVKM. CDR3 length equals 13 residues. V dropped 8 bases and J dropped 4; count of bases not matched to a gene: 7. The CDR3 coding sequence is TGTGCCAGCTTGGACAGGTTGATAGAGACCCAGTACTTC. Its protein product is CASLDRLIETQYF.

CDR3 DNA sequence: TGTGCCAGCAGCACAGGGGGGACAGGGGAGACCCAGTACTTC. This codes for CASSTGGTGETQYF. The rearrangement links TRBV7-3 to TRBJ2-5, with TRBD1 matching 9 bases. V lost 5 bases, J lost 5 bases, and 6 bases stayed unmatched. CDR1 is SGHTA and CDR2 is FQGTGA in the germline V gene. The CDR3 is made up of 14 amino acids. Combining the CDR3 with reference TRBV7-3 and TRBJ2-5 gives the whole variable domain GAGVSQTPSNKVTEKGKYVELRCDPISGHTALYWYRQSLGQGPEFLIYFQGTGAADDSGLPNDRFFAVRPEGSVSTLKIQRTERGDSAVYLCASSTGGTGETQYFGPGTRLLVL.

The genes are TRBV11-2 and TRBJ2-7; D is unclear. CDR1 is SGHAT, CDR2 FQNNGV, per germline. The CDR3 runs 15 residues. Between the trimmed V and J ends, which lost 0 bases and 8 bases, there was a span of 17 bases. CDR3 protein: CASSLEGVSNSQQYF. The CDR3 DNA follows: TGTGCCAGCAGCTTAGAAGGCGTGAGTAACAGCCAGCAGTACTTC.

V and J are TRBV7-6 and TRBJ1-3, with D perhaps TRBD1 (5 bases). The CDR3 runs 17 residues. Trimming took off 4 bases at V and 0 bases at J, with 16 bases between the two ends. The germline V gene encodes CDR1 SGHVS and CDR2 FNYEAQ. CDR3 bases: TGTGCCAGCAGCTACGAACAGGCCTCGAGCTCTGGAAACACCATATATTTT. This codes for CASSYEQASSSGNTIYF.

The CDR3 here is CASSRPGGMANEKLFF. The CDR3 DNA reads TGTGCCAGCAGCAGACCAGGGGGGATGGCTAATGAAAAACTGTTTTTT. The chain has TRBV28 and TRBJ1-4, with TRBD1 matching over 7 bases. CDR1 is MDHEN and CDR2 is SYDVKM in the germline V gene. This CDR3 is built from 16 residues. J lost 3 bases, V lost 6 bases, and 10 bases had no gene match.

This chain connects TRBV10-3 to TRBJ1-1, with 10 bases identical to TRBD1. Germline CDR1 is ENHRY and CDR2 is SYGVKD. CDR3 length: 13 amino acids. The V gene end was trimmed by 5 bases and the J gene end by 7 bases; junction bases not matched to a gene: 4. The CDR3 loop is CAISRDRGDEAFF. Here the CDR3 DNA reads TGTGCCATCAGTAGGGACAGGGGAGATGAAGCTTTCTTT.

The sample holds one count of this clone. The chain couples TRBV2 to TRBJ1-2, with 7 bases aligning to TRBD1. V lost 7 bases, J lost 5 bases, and 10 bases stayed unmatched. CDR1 is SNHLY and CDR2 is FYNNEI in the germline V gene. The CDR3 sequence is 14 residues long. CDR3 DNA sequence: TGTGCCAGCAAGGGACAGAGTGGACCTTATGGCTACACCTTC. As protein: CASKGQSGPYGYTF.

The chain employs TRBV3-1 (or the pseudogene TRBV3-2) and TRBJ2-5, with D possibly TRBD1 on 6 matching bases. The V gene's germline CDR1 is LGHDT and CDR2 YNNKEL (reference sequence). The V end lost 3 bases, the J end lost 2 bases, and 13 bases lay between the germline ends. This CDR3 has 15 amino acids. CDR3 protein: CASSQIGQPQETQYF. In nucleotides, the CDR3 is TGTGCCAGCAGCCAGATAGGACAGCCACAAGAGACCCAGTACTTC.

In this sample, this clone turned up a few times. The J gene is TRBJ2-1, the V gene TRBV7-6, with 7 bases matching TRBD2. The CDR3 is 17 residues long. Germline trimming cut 4 bases from V and 5 bases from J; bases unmatched to any gene: 14. Per the germline V gene, CDR1 is SGHVS and CDR2 is FNYEAQ. CDR3 amino acids: CASSSATSAYYHNEQFF. The CDR3 bases are TGTGCCAGCAGCTCCGCTACTAGCGCCTACTACCACAATGAGCAGTTCTTC.

The rearrangement joins TRBV3-1 (or the pseudogene TRBV3-2) to TRBJ1-4; D unclear. Per germline, CDR1 LGHDT and CDR2 YNNKEL (reference sequence). The germline V and J ends were trimmed by 3 bases and 10 bases, with 18 bases remaining between them. This CDR3 has 15 residues. DNA of the CDR3: TGTGCCAGCAGCCACTCCGGGATCCCGGAGGGAAAACTGTTTTTT. Protein product: CASSHSGIPEGKLFF.

This clone appeared once. The chain employs TRBV5-8 and TRBJ2-7; D perhaps matches TRBD1 (5 bases). Trimming removed 0 bases from V and 12 bases from J, with 10 bases in between. Germline V gene lookup returns CDR1 SGHTS and CDR2 YDEGEE. CDR3 length: 11 amino acids. The CDR3 sequence: CASSLVQGGYF. The CDR3 nucleotides read TGTGCCAGCAGCTTGGTCCAGGGTGGGTACTTC.

The chain combines TRBV30 with TRBJ1-6; weak D call: TRBD1 (5 bases). From germline, CDR1 is GTSNPN and CDR2 SVGIG (reference sequence). This CDR3 has 15 residues. Trimming left V 0 bases short and J 10 bases short, with 16 bases between. This CDR3 is CAWSVLGGRSSPLHF. The DNA for the CDR3 is TGTGCCTGGAGTGTACTTGGGGGGAGGAGCTCACCCCTCCACTTT.

This chain links TRBV6-5 with TRBJ1-2; D uncertain. CDR1 is MNHEY and CDR2 is SVGAGI in the germline V gene. The ends were cut back, 2 bases at V and 4 bases at J, with 8 bases in the middle. This CDR3 has 13 residues. CDR3 DNA sequence: TGTGCCAGCAGTTACCCCAACAGCTATGGCTACACCTTC. It specifies CASSYPNSYGYTF.

The chain has TRBV7-6 and TRBJ2-2, with 14 bases lining up with TRBD2. The J segment lost 5 bases and the V segment lost 4 bases, leaving 21 bases of the junction unmatched. The germline CDR1 and CDR2 sequences are SGHVS and FNYEAQ. The CDR3 is 22 amino acids. CDR3 in DNA: TGTGCCAGCAGCTCTCATTTCCGTTTGACTAGCGGGAGGGCCGAAGGTACCGGGGAGCTGTTTTTT. It codes for CASSSHFRLTSGRAEGTGELFF.

The chain carries TRBV7-9 and TRBJ1-1; D is ambiguous. This CDR3 has 14 residues. The V end was cut by 0 bases, the J end by 1 base, with 6 bases between. Germline CDR1 reads SEHNR; CDR2 reads FQNEAQ (reference sequence). For the CDR3, the DNA is TGTGCCAGCAGCTTAGCCGCGGGGAACACTGAAGCTTTCTTT. Its protein is CASSLAAGNTEAFF.

The rearrangement joins TRBV5-6 to TRBJ1-1, with D possibly being TRBD1 (5 bases). The V gene lost 2 bases and the J gene lost 4 bases, with 15 bases spanning the gap. Germline values: CDR1 SGHDT, CDR2 YYEEEE. The CDR3 has 15 residues. The CDR3 sequence is CASSLGVGHGTEAFF. CDR3 DNA: TGTGCCAGCAGCTTAGGGGTAGGCCATGGCACTGAAGCTTTCTTT. Variable domain in full (rest from reference TRBV5-6 and TRBJ1-1): DAGVTQSPTHLIKTRGQQVTLRCSPKSGHDTVSWYQQALGQGPQFIFQYYEEEERQRGNFPDRFSGHQFPNYSSELNVNALLLGDSALYLCASSLGVGHGTEAFFGQGTRLTVV.

This chain joins TRBV2 and TRBJ1-2, with 11 bases matching TRBD1. The CDR3 covers 14 residues. Germline V gene lookup returns CDR1 SNHLY and CDR2 FYNNEI. V shed 7 bases and J 1 base; nucleotides not matched to a gene: 2. The CDR3 protein is CASTGTGGNYGYTF. CDR3 nucleotides: TGTGCCAGCACCGGGACAGGGGGTAACTATGGCTACACCTTC. Drawing the rest from reference TRBV2 and TRBJ1-2, the complete variable domain is EPEVTQTPSHQVTQMGQEVILRCVPISNHLYFYWYRQILGQKVEFLVSFYNNEISEKSEIFDDQFSVERPDGSNFTLKIRSTKLEDSAMYFCASTGTGGNYGYTFGSGTRLTVV.

The chain employs TRBV29-1 and TRBJ2-2; TRBD2 might be the D (5 bases). Trimming took off 5 bases at V and 0 bases at J, with 10 bases between the two ends. This CDR3 is 14 amino acids long. Germline V gene data show CDR1 as SQVTM and CDR2 as ANQGSEA. The CDR3 region has the DNA TGCAGCGTTCGAGGGAACACGAACACCGGGGAGCTGTTTTTT. This codes for CSVRGNTNTGELFF.

The chain has TRBV19 and TRBJ2-2; TRBD1 agrees at 10 bases. The CDR3 length is 20 residues. V lost 6 bases and J lost 6; bases outside the gene matches: 22. CDR1 LNHDA and CDR2 SQIVND come from the germline V gene (reference sequence). The CDR3 DNA is TGTGCCAGTAGCGTCCCGGATTGGGGGGGACAGGGGATTTTCGCCGGGGAGCTGTTTTTT. This sequence encodes CASSVPDWGGQGIFAGELFF.

The chain uses TRBV2 and TRBJ1-6, with a tentative D call TRBD1 (6 bases). This CDR3 is built from 15 residues. V dropped 10 bases and J dropped 7 bases, with 20 bases sitting between them. From germline, CDR1 is SNHLY and CDR2 FYNNEI. The CDR3 DNA reads as TGTGCCATCCAGGTGGCAGGGGTATGGAATTCACCCCTCCACTTT. This encodes CAIQVAGVWNSPLHF.

J is TRBJ1-1 and V is TRBV11-2; no firm D call. The V gene's germline CDR1 is SGHAT and CDR2 FQNNGV. There are 11 residues in the CDR3. Between the trimmed V and J ends, which lost 6 bases and 8 bases, there was a span of 10 bases. CDR3 sequence reads: CASSFGREAFF. In nucleotides, the CDR3 is TGTGCCAGCAGTTTCGGGAGGGAAGCTTTCTTT.

This clone counts as medium-sized. At one of its ends the junction is not consistent with the germline gene, which may arise from a read error. The gene calls are TRBV28 and TRBJ2-1; the D gene is possibly TRBD2 (6 bases). Germline V CDR1 and CDR2: MDHEN, SYDVKM. The CDR3 has 12 residues. The CDR3 spells CASSLGDQRVLF. CDR3 bases: TGTGCCAGCAGTTTAGGGGACCAGCGGGTCCTCTTC.